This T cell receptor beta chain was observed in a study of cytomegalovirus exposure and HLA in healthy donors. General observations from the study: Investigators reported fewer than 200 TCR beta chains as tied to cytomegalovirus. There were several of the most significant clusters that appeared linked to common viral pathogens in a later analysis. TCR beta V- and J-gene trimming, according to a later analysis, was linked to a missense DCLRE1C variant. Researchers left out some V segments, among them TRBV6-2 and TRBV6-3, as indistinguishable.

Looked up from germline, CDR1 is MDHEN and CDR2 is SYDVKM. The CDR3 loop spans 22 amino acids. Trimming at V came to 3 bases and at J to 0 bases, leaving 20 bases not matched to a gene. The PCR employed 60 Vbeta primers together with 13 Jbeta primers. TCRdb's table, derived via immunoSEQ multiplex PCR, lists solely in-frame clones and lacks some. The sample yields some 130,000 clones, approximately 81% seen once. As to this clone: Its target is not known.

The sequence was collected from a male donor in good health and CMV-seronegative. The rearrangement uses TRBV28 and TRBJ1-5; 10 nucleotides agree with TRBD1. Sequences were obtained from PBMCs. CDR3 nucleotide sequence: TGTGCCAGCAGTTTCCCCGACCAAGACAGGGGGCGTGGGTCTTATAGCAATCAGCCCCAGCATTTT. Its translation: CASSFPDQDRGRGSYSNQPQHF.